Listed below are T cell receptor beta chains from one sample, sequenced in a study of T cells in Graves' hyperthyroidism and ophthalmopathy. TCRdb independently ran MiXCR on the multiplex PCR reads; one entry per CDR3 protein. The sample shows approximately 430,000 distinct CDR3 sequences, roughly 14% of them seen only once. Sequenced sample: blood. These receptors came from a woman younger than 30 with Graves' hyperthyroidism. The CDR3 runs from the conserved cysteine through the conserved F or W. D genes are given only for firm matches. Clone size is stated in some rows and not others, as once, few, many or a class when expanded.

TGTGCCAGCAGTGAAAAATATCCAGGATCTTTTGCAACTAATGAAAAACTGTTTTTT CASSEKYPGSFATNEKLFF - TRBJ1-4 TRBV2 many
TGTGCTAGTGCCCCAAGCGGGAGTCACCATGAGCAGTTCTTC CASAPSGSHHEQFF TRBD2 TRBJ2-1 TRBV12-5 -
TGCAGTGGGGCCCGGGGTCCCCCTCCCGGTACGCAGTATTTT CSGARGPPPGTQYF - TRBJ2-3 TRBV20-1 many
TGTGCCAGCCAAATGAGCTCTGGAAACACCATATATTTT CASQMSSGNTIYF - TRBJ1-3 TRBV7-3 few
TGTGCCAGCAGGCAGGGCTCCTATAATTCACCCCTCCACTTT CASRQGSYNSPLHF - TRBJ1-6 TRBV2 many
TGTGCCAGTAGTATCGGGCAGGGGCATTCACCCCTCCACTTT CASSIGQGHSPLHF - TRBJ1-6 TRBV19 -
TGTGCCAGCAGTTTTTACAGGGGAATGAGAGGAAACACCATATATTTT CASSFYRGMRGNTIYF TRBD1 TRBJ1-3 TRBV28 few
TGTGCCAGCAGGGGCCACGTTCGGCTTCACTACAATGAGCAGTTCTTC CASRGHVRLHYNEQFF - TRBJ2-1 TRBV9 -
TGTGCCAGTAGTATAGATATGGGAAGCAATCAGCCCCAGCATTTT CASSIDMGSNQPQHF - TRBJ1-5 TRBV19 -
TGCAGTGCTAGAGGGAAGGGGGGCTACACCTTC CSARGKGGYTF - TRBJ1-2 TRBV20-1 -
TGCAGTGCTAGAGTCCCTGGGGCCAACGTCCTGACTTTC CSARVPGANVLTF - TRBJ2-6 TRBV20-1 few
TGTGCCAGCAGCTTAACTAGCGGGGGGGGCCGGGAGACCCAGTACTTC CASSLTSGGGRETQYF TRBD2 TRBJ2-5 TRBV7-9 -
TGTGCCAGCAGTTTCCTCCGGGACAGGGGGCTAGATACGCAGTATTTT CASSFLRDRGLDTQYF TRBD1 TRBJ2-3 TRBV28 -
TGTGCCAGCAGTGGGGAGAACACCGGGGAGCTGTTTTTT CASSGENTGELFF - TRBJ2-2 TRBV6-1 many
TGTGCCAGCAGCCCCGGGACTAGCGGGAGGGAAGAGACCCAGTACTTC CASSPGTSGREETQYF TRBD2 TRBJ2-5 TRBV11-3 -
TGTGCCAGCAGGTACGACAGGGCTCCTGGAAACACCATATATTTT CASRYDRAPGNTIYF TRBD1 TRBJ1-3 TRBV6-1 many
TGTGCCAGCAGCTTAATTGCGGGAGAAACGGAGACCCAGTACTTC CASSLIAGETETQYF TRBD2 TRBJ2-5 TRBV7-3 few
TGTGCCAGCAGTTTCAGGGGGGGGAAGAACACCGGGGAGCTGTTTTTT CASSFRGGKNTGELFF - TRBJ2-2 TRBV12-3/TRBV12-4 many
TGCAGCGCCACGGCTAGCGGCGGTCCCAATGAGCAGCTCTTC CSATASGGPNEQLF TRBD2 TRBJ2-1 TRBV29-1 few
TGTGCCAGCTCAGGCCAGGGACTAGCGGGACTCGAGCAGTACTTC CASSGQGLAGLEQYF TRBD2 TRBJ2-7 TRBV18 -
TGCGCCAGCAGTGAAGCGGGACAGGGTGGCTACGAGCAGTACTTC CASSEAGQGGYEQYF TRBD1 TRBJ2-7 TRBV10-2 many
TGTGCCAGCAGTAAAACGTTCGGACAGTCCACAGATACGCAGTATTTT CASSKTFGQSTDTQYF - TRBJ2-3 TRBV28 -
TGTGCCAGCAGCTTAAATCCCGGCCTTCTCCACTTT CASSLNPGLLHF - TRBJ1-6 TRBV7-4 -
TGTGCCAGCAGGCAGACAGGGGGAGGCCCTGAAGCTTTCTTT CASRQTGGGPEAFF TRBD1 TRBJ1-1 TRBV2 -
TGTGCCAGCAGTGGAAACACCATATATTTT CASSGNTIYF - TRBJ1-3 TRBV4-1 many
TGCGCCAGCAGCCAAGAAGTGGAGGACTACGAGCAGTACTTC CASSQEVEDYEQYF - TRBJ2-7 TRBV4-1 -
TGTGCCAGCACCCTGGGACCTCAGGAGCAGTACTTC CASTLGPQEQYF - TRBJ2-7 TRBV28 many
TGTGCCAGCAGCTTAGCGACAGGGATAAATGAAAAACTGTTTTTT CASSLATGINEKLFF TRBD1 TRBJ1-4 TRBV7-9 -
TGCGCCAGCAGCCAAGATGGGACTAGCGGTGTTAAAGATACGCAGTATTTT CASSQDGTSGVKDTQYF TRBD2 TRBJ2-3 TRBV4-1 -
TGTGCCAGCAGTCCTGGGGACTACCAAGAGACCCAGTACTTC CASSPGDYQETQYF - TRBJ2-5 TRBV12-3/TRBV12-4 many